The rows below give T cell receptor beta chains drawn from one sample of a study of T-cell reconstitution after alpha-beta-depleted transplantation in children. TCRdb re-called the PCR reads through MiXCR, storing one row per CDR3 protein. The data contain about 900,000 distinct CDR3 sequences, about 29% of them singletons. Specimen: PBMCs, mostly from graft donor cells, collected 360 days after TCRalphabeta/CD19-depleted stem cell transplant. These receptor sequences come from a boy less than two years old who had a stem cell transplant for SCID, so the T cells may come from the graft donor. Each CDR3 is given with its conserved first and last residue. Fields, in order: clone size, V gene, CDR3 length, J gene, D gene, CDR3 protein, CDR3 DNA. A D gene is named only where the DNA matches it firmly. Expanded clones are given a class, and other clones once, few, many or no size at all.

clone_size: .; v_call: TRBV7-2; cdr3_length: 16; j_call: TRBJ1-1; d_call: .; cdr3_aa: CASSSSGGLGSTEAFF; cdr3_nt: TGTGCCAGCAGCTCCTCCGGGGGCCTTGGGAGCACTGAAGCTTTCTTT
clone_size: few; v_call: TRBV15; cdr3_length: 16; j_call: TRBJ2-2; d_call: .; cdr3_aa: CATSRGTGRGTGELFF; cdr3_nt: TGTGCCACCAGCAGAGGGACGGGTCGGGGGACCGGGGAGCTGTTTTTT
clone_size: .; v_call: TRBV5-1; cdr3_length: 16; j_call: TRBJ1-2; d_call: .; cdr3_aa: CASSLESGRESDGYTF; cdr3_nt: TGCGCCAGCAGCTTGGAGTCGGGCAGGGAAAGTGATGGCTACACCTTC
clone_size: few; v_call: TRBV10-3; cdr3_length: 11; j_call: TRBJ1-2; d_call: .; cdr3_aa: CAISEGWGYTF; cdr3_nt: TGTGCCATCAGTGAAGGGTGGGGCTACACCTTC
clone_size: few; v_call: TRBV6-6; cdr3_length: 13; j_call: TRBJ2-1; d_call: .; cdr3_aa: CASRRDPMNEQFF; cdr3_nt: TGTGCCAGCCGAAGGGATCCGATGAATGAGCAGTTCTTC
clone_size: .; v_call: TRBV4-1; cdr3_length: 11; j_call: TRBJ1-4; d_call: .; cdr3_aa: CASSQEAIMFF; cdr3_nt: TGCGCCAGCAGCCAAGAAGCGATTATGTTTTTT
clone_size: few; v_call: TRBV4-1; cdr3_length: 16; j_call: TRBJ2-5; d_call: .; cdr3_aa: CASSQEWTVGQETQYF; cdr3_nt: TGCGCCAGCAGCCAAGAATGGACGGTTGGGCAAGAGACCCAGTACTTC
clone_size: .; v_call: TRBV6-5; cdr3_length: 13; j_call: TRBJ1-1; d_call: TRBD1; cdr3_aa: CASRQQGATEAFF; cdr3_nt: TGTGCCAGCCGACAACAGGGGGCCACTGAAGCTTTCTTT
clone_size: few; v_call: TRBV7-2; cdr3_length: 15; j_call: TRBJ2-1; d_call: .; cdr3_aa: CASSFGGTVYNEQFF; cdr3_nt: TGTGCCAGCAGCTTCGGGGGGACAGTCTACAATGAGCAGTTCTTC
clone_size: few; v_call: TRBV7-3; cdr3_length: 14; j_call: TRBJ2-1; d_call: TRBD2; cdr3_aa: CASSVGLGSAEQFF; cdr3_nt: TGTGCCAGCAGCGTGGGACTAGGGTCAGCTGAGCAGTTCTTC
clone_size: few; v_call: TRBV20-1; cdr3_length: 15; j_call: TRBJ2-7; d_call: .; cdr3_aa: CSASVPREGTYEQYF; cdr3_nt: TGCAGTGCTAGTGTTCCGCGCGAGGGGACCTACGAGCAGTACTTC
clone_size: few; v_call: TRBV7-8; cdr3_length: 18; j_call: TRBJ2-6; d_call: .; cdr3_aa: CASSRTGTPHSGANVLTF; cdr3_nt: TGTGCCAGCAGCCGAACAGGGACTCCCCACTCTGGGGCCAACGTCCTGACTTTC
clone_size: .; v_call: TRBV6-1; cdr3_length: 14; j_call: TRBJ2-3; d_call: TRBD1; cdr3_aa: CASRDRGGTDTQYF; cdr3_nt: TGTGCCAGCAGGGACAGGGGTGGCACAGATACGCAGTATTTT
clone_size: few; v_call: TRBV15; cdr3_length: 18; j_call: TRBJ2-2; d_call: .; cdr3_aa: CATSYESHPRGATGELFF; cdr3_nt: TGTGCCACCAGCTATGAATCCCACCCTCGGGGGGCCACCGGGGAGCTGTTTTTT
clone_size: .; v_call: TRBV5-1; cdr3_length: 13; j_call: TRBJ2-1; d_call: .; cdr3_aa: CASSPGQINEQFF; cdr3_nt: TGCGCCAGCAGCCCCGGACAGATAAATGAGCAGTTCTTC
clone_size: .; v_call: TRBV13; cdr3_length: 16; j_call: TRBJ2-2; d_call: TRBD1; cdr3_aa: CASSPRDSGVSGELFF; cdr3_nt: TGTGCCAGCAGCCCCCGGGACAGTGGGGTTTCCGGGGAGCTGTTTTTT
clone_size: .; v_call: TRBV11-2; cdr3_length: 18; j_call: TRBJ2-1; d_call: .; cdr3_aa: CASSRTTPSQPTYNEQFF; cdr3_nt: TGTGCCAGCAGCCGAACTACACCTTCCCAACCAACCTACAATGAGCAGTTCTTC
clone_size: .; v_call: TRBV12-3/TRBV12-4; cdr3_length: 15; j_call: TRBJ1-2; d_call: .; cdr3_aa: CASSLVPGPDYGYTF; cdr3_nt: TGTGCCAGCAGTTTGGTACCAGGGCCGGACTATGGCTACACCTTC
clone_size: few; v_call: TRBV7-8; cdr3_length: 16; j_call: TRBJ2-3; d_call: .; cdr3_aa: CASSLLAEAGTDTQYF; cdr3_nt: TGTGCCAGCAGCTTACTTGCAGAAGCTGGCACAGATACGCAGTATTTT
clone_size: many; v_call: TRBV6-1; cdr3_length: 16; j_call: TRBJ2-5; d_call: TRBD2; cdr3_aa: CASSEGLAGGEETQYF; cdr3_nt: TGTGCCAGCAGTGAAGGACTAGCGGGGGGGGAGGAGACCCAGTACTTC
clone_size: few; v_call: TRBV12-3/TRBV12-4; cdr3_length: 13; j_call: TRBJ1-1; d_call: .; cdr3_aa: CASSAFRVPEAFF; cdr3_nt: TGTGCCAGCAGTGCCTTCAGGGTACCTGAAGCTTTCTTT
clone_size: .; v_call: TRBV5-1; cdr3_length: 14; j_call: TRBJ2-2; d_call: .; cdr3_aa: CASSQTTNTGELFF; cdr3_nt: TGCGCCAGCAGCCAAACTACGAACACCGGGGAGCTGTTTTTT
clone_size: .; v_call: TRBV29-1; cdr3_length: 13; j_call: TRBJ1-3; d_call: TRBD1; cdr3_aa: CSVEGQGGNTIYF; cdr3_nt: TGCAGCGTGGAGGGACAGGGGGGCAACACCATATATTTT
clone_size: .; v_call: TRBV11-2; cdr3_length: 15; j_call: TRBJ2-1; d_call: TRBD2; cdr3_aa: CASSSRTSGRDEQFF; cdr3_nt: TGTGCCAGCAGCTCCAGGACTAGCGGGAGGGATGAGCAGTTCTTC
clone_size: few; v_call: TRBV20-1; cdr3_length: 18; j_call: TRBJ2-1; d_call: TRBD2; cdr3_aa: CSARDPLAILRGDNEQFF; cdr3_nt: TGCAGTGCTAGAGATCCACTAGCGATACTCCGAGGGGACAATGAGCAGTTCTTC
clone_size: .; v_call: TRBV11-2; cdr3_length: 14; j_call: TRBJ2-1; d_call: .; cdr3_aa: CASSTQRGYNEQFF; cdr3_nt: TGTGCCAGCAGCACACAAAGGGGGTACAATGAGCAGTTCTTC
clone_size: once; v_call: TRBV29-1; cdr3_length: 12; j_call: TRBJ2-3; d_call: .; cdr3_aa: CSAISHTDTQYF; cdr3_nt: TGCAGCGCTATCTCCCACACAGATACGCAGTATTTT
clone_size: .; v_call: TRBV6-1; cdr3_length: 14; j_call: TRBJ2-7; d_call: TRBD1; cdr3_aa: CASSRQGTTYEQYF; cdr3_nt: TGTGCCAGCAGCCGACAGGGAACTACCTACGAGCAGTACTTC
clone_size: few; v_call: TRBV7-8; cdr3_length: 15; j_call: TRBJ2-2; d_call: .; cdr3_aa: CASSLLVNFGGELFF; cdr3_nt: TGTGCCAGCAGCTTATTGGTTAATTTCGGCGGGGAGCTGTTTTTT
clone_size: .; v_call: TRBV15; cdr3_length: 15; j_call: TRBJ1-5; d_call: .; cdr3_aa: CATSRARGRSQPQHF; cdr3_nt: TGTGCCACCAGCAGAGCCCGAGGCAGGTCACAGCCCCAGCATTTT
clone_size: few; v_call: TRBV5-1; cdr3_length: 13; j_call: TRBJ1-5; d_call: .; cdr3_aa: CASSLSANQPQHF; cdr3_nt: TGCGCCAGCAGCTTGTCAGCGAATCAGCCCCAGCATTTT
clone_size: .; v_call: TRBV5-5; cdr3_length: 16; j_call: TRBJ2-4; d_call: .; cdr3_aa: CASSAAQVLAKNIQYF; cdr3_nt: TGTGCCAGCAGCGCGGCTCAGGTCTTGGCCAAAAACATTCAGTACTTC